This T cell receptor (beta chain) was sequenced for a study of blood T cell repertoires in COVID-19. Overall study: Donors in the United States, Italy and Spain gave samples during acute or convalescent COVID-19.

The CDR3 totals 14 residues. CDR1 MNHEY and CDR2 SVGAGI come from the germline V gene. J gave up 2 bases and V 0 bases, and 1 base lay outside the gene matches. Details on this clone: Other DNA variants within this sample encode the same CDR3.

In the original analysis: Estimation of nucleated cell counts relied on the amplification of reference gene primers. Generated by immunoSEQ multiplex PCR, the TCRdb table keeps only in-frame clones and is missing some. The D gene and trimming were derived from the DNA, and the V and J assignments and clone size from that table. The sample holds around 110,000 clones, 84% seen once. The gene calls are TRBV6-5 and TRBJ2-7; the match to TRBD2 covers 7 bases. Input material: PBMCs or T cells enriched from blood (not recorded which). The clonotype comes from a woman in her thirties who had recovered from COVID-19. The CDR3 spells CASSYSTSAYEQYF. The CDR3 nucleotides read TGTGCCAGCAGTTACTCCACTAGCGCCTACGAGCAGTACTTC.